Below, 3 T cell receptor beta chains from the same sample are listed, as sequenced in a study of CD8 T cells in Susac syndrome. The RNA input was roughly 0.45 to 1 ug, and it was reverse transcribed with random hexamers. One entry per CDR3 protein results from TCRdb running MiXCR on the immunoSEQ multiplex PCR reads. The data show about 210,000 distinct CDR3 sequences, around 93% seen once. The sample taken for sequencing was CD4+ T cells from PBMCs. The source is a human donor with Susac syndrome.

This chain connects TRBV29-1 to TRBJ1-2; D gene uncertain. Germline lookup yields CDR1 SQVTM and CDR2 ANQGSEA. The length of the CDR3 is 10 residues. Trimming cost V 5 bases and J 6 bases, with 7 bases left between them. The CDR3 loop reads CSVYIDGYTF. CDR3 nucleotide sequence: TGCAGCGTTTATATCGATGGCTACACCTTC. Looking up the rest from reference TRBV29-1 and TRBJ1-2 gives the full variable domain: SAVISQKPSRDICQRGTSLTIQCQVDSQVTMMFWYRQQPGQSLTLIATANQGSEATYESGFVIDKFPISRPNLTFSTLTVSNMSPEDSSIYLCSVYIDGYTFGSGTRLTVV.

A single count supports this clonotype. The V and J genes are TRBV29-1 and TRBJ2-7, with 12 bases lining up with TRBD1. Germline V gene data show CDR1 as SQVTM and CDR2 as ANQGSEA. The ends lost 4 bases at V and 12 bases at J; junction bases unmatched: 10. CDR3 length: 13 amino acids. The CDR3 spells CSVVSGTGGSPYF. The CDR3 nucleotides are TGCAGCGTTGTTTCTGGGACAGGGGGCTCCCCGTACTTC.

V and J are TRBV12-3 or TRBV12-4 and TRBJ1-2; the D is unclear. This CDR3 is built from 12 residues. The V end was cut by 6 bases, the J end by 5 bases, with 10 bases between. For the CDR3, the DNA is TGTGCCAGCAGCCCGATTGGATATGGCTACACCTTC. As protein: CASSPIGYGYTF.